Presented here are 16 T cell receptor beta chains from one specimen sequenced in a study of regulatory T cells in long-lasting Graves disease. Time point noted: newly diagnosed GD, antithyroid drugs for less than 3 months. TCR sequences were obtained from RNA taken from PBMCs. Construction of TCR beta libraries relied on iRepertoire HTBI primers and on Arm-PCR targeting CDR3 regions. TCRdb passed the multiplex PCR reads through MiXCR, listing each CDR3 protein once. The sample has fewer than 550,000 distinct CDR3 sequences, roughly 15% seen once. These records were also assigned to another study, of T cells in Graves' hyperthyroidism and ophthalmopathy.

The sample in question was peripheral blood mononuclear cells (PBMCs), obtained at new diagnosis, from a patient treated with antithyroid drugs. The receptor source for this set is a woman aged 40-60 years with Graves disease.

CDR3 sequence reads: CASSLGQALSSYEQYF. The CDR3 region has the DNA TGTGCCAGCAGCCTCGGACAGGCTTTGAGCTCCTACGAGCAGTACTTC. The genes are TRBV9 and TRBJ2-7; 7 bases align to TRBD1. Germline values: CDR1 SGDLS, CDR2 YYNGEE. This CDR3 is 16 amino acids long. J lost 0 bases, V lost 4 bases, and 10 bases had no gene match.

A remark on this clonotype: It may be a read error: a sequence one base away is much more abundant. The gene calls are TRBV15 and TRBJ2-7, with D possibly TRBD2 on 5 matching bases. Germline V gene sequence: CDR1 LNHNV, CDR2 YYDKDF (reference sequence). V dropped 0 bases and J dropped 7 bases, with 16 bases sitting between them. There are 15 residues in the CDR3. The CDR3 DNA follows: TGTGCCACCAGCAGAGATTTTGGGAGTAGCAGGGAGCAGTACTTC. Translating gives CATSRDFGSSREQYF.

The chain employs TRBV28 and TRBJ2-2; TRBD1 might be the D (5 bases). This CDR3 is built from 16 residues. Germline-derived CDR1 and CDR2 are MDHEN and SYDVKM. V shed 4 bases and J shed 3 bases, with 15 bases lying between them. In DNA, the CDR3 is TGTGCCAGCAGTTCCCAGTGGGGCCCGGACACCGGGGAGCTGTTTTTT. As protein: CASSSQWGPDTGELFF.

This sequence joins TRBV25-1 and TRBJ2-1; perhaps D is TRBD1 or TRBD2 (5 bases each). CDR1 is MGHDK and CDR2 is SYGVNS in the germline V gene. The CDR3 totals 16 residues. V was trimmed by 5 bases and J by 4 bases, leaving 18 bases between them. The CDR3, as DNA: TGTGCCAGCAGTAAGGACGGCAGAGAGGGGTACAATGAGCAGTTCTTC. This translates into CASSKDGREGYNEQFF.

The V call is TRBV30, the J call TRBJ2-3; 8 bases match TRBD2. The CDR3 has 15 amino acids. Germline trimming cut 2 bases from V and 3 bases from J; bases unmatched to any gene: 7. Per germline, CDR1 GTSNPN and CDR2 SVGIG (reference sequence). The DNA of the CDR3 is TGTGCCTGGAGTTTGCAGCGGGGGTTAACAGATACGCAGTATTTT. This gives the protein CAWSLQRGLTDTQYF.

This clonotype was seen a few times. The gene calls are TRBV30 and TRBJ2-2; D is possibly TRBD2 (5 bases). This CDR3 contains 14 residues. V lost 1 base and J lost 6, with 12 bases in between. CDR1 is GTSNPN and CDR2 is SVGIG in the germline V gene (reference sequence). The CDR3 region has the DNA TGTGCCTGGAGTGATCGGGGAGTGTCCGGGGAGCTGTTTTTT. Translated, it gives CAWSDRGVSGELFF.

This clonotype has a count of ten or more. The CDR3 spells CASSARGTENSPLHF. CDR3 sequence (DNA): TGTGCCAGCAGCGCCCGCGGGACGGAGAATTCACCCCTCCACTTT. This sequence joins TRBV9 and TRBJ1-6; maybe TRBD1 (5 bases). This CDR3 region has 15 residues. Trimming removed 3 bases at V and 7 bases at J, with 14 bases between. Germline loops: CDR1 SGDLS, CDR2 YYNGEE.

The chain links TRBV6-2 or TRBV6-3 to TRBJ1-4, with unresolved D. The germline gives CDR1 MNHEY, CDR2 SVGEGT. Trimming stripped 5 bases from V and 2 bases from J, with 3 bases between. The CDR3 spans 12 residues. CDR3 DNA sequence: TGTGCCAGCAGTGAGACTAATGAAAAACTGTTTTTT. Its translation is CASSETNEKLFF.

This clonotype was found many times. V usage is TRBV13 and J usage is TRBJ2-7; TRBD1 aligns across 8 bases. The ends lost 3 bases at V and 4 bases at J; junction bases unmatched: 8. Germline values: CDR1 PRHDT, CDR2 FYEKMQ (reference sequence). This CDR3 has 15 residues. CDR3 in DNA: TGTGCCAGCAGCTTCCAGGACAGGGTGGCATACGAGCAGTACTTC. Amino acid sequence: CASSFQDRVAYEQYF.

In its sample, this clonotype was seen many times. V is TRBV18 and J is TRBJ1-2, with TRBD1 identical over 7 bases. J was trimmed by 4 bases and V by 3 bases; bases with no gene match: 5. CDR3 length: 14 amino acids. Germline V gene lookup returns CDR1 KGHSH and CDR2 LQKENI. The CDR3 DNA follows: TGTGCCAGCTCACCCCCCGGGACAGTCTATGGCTACACCTTC. This gives the protein CASSPPGTVYGYTF.

This chain joins TRBV7-3 and TRBJ2-5, with TRBD1 matching 8 bases. Germline V gene lookup returns CDR1 SGHTA and CDR2 FQGTGA. The CDR3 has 15 amino acids. Trimming at V came to 5 bases and at J to 4 bases, leaving 9 bases not matched to a gene. In DNA form, the CDR3 reads TGTGCCAGCAGCCCCAGGACAGGGAGGACAGAGACCCAGTACTTC. It is translated as CASSPRTGRTETQYF.

This clonotype was recorded at least ten times. The rearrangement links TRBV5-6 to TRBJ1-1, with D tentatively TRBD1 (5 bases). Germline V gene lookup returns CDR1 SGHDT and CDR2 YYEEEE. The CDR3 has 16 amino acids. The V and J ends lost 0 bases and 1 base respectively, with 13 bases between them. The CDR3 spells CASSLVSGRGNTEAFF. Here the CDR3 DNA reads TGTGCCAGCAGCTTGGTTTCGGGACGTGGGAACACTGAAGCTTTCTTT.

This clonotype has just a few counts. The rearrangement links TRBV5-1 to TRBJ1-1; D may be TRBD1 (6 bases). CDR1 is SGHRS, CDR2 YFSETQ, per germline. V was trimmed by 4 bases and J by 10 bases, leaving 17 bases between them. The CDR3 totals 13 residues. The CDR3 region is CASSPDSLRRAFF. The CDR3 nucleotides are TGCGCCAGCAGCCCGGACAGTTTGCGTCGAGCTTTCTTT.

This clonotype appeared a few times. This chain uses TRBV6-1 with TRBJ2-3; the D gene could be TRBD1 or TRBD2 (6 bases each). This CDR3 region has 12 residues. Trimming shortened V by 7 bases and J by 6 bases, and 11 bases separated the two germline ends. Germline V CDR1 and CDR2: MNHNS, SASEGT. The CDR3 sequence: CASNLGGDTQYF. The CDR3 bases are TGTGCCAGCAACTTGGGGGGCGATACGCAGTATTTT.

This clonotype came up many times. The rearrangement uses TRBV28 and TRBJ2-1, with D tentatively TRBD2 (6 bases). Trimming removed 3 bases from V and 7 bases from J, with 10 bases in between. The CDR3 sequence is 13 residues long. The germline V gene has CDR1 MDHEN and CDR2 SYDVKM. The DNA of the CDR3 is TGTGCCAGCAGTTTCCGTGGAGGGAATGAGCAGTTCTTC. It is translated as CASSFRGGNEQFF.

V usage is TRBV18 and J usage is TRBJ1-4; weak D call: TRBD1 (6 bases). The CDR3 loop spans 13 amino acids. CDR1 and CDR2 (germline): KGHSH, LQKENI. V dropped 2 bases and J dropped 8 bases, with 9 bases sitting between them. The CDR3 DNA reads as TGTGCCAGCTCACCAGGGGGCAAGGAAAAACTGTTTTTT. This gives the protein CASSPGGKEKLFF.